The next 8 T cell receptor beta chains were all read from a single sample in a study of cytomegalovirus exposure and HLA in healthy donors. Using immunoSEQ multiplex PCR, the repertoire was profiled, and TCRdb retains in-frame clones only, with some absent. The sample consists of nearly 200,000 clones, around 80% of them appearing once. The sequenced sample was PBMCs. The source is a woman aged 30 to 39 in good health and CMV-seropositive.

The chain carries TRBV6-5 and TRBJ1-5; no definite D call. The CDR3 has 13 residues. Germline V gene data show CDR1 as MNHEY and CDR2 as SVGAGI. Trimming took 2 bases from V and 5 from J, leaving 7 bases between them. CDR3 DNA: TGTGCCAGCAGTTACGACAACCATCAGCCCCAGCATTTT. Translated: CASSYDNHQPQHF.

The rearrangement joins TRBV6-6 to TRBJ1-4; D possibly corresponds to TRBD1 (5 bases). Trimming removed 5 bases at V and 8 bases at J, with 15 bases between. There are 14 residues in the CDR3. Germline V CDR1 and CDR2: MNHNY, SVGAGI (reference sequence). The CDR3 nucleotides are TGTGCCAGCAGTCCCCGGGGGGTGGGAGAAAAACTGTTTTTT. Protein sequence: CASSPRGVGEKLFF.

The V and J genes are TRBV28 and TRBJ1-5; no clear D. Germline CDR1 MDHEN, CDR2 SYDVKM. CDR3 length: 16 amino acids. The ends were cut back, 5 bases at V and 6 bases at J, with 20 bases in the middle. CDR3 sequence (DNA): TGTGCCAGCAGTGCAAACGCCGGGTCGGCTGGTCAGCCCCAGCATTTT. This gives the protein CASSANAGSAGQPQHF.

The genes are TRBV7-9 and TRBJ1-2; weak D call: TRBD1 (5 bases). V lost 2 bases to trimming and J lost 4 bases, with 8 bases between them. Per germline, CDR1 SEHNR and CDR2 FQNEAQ (reference sequence). This CDR3 has 13 residues. The CDR3 sequence: CASSLQGGYGYTF. DNA for the CDR3: TGTGCCAGCAGCTTACAGGGAGGCTATGGCTACACCTTC.

V and J are TRBV5-1 and TRBJ2-7; TRBD1 is a possible D gene (6 bases). The CDR3 is made up of 13 amino acids. The V gene's germline CDR1 is SGHRS and CDR2 YFSETQ. V gave up 5 bases and J gave up 2 bases, with 11 bases separating them. The DNA of the CDR3 is TGCGCCAGCAGGCCGACAGGTCCCTACGAGCAGTACTTC. This sequence encodes CASRPTGPYEQYF. Based on the CDR3 plus reference TRBV5-1 and TRBJ2-7, the full variable domain is KAGVTQTPRYLIKTRGQQVTLSCSPISGHRSVSWYQQTPGQGLQFLFEYFSETQRNKGNFPGRFSGRQFSNSRSEMNVSTLELGDSALYLCASRPTGPYEQYFGPGTRLTVT.

The rearrangement joins TRBV28 to TRBJ1-2, with a weak D call TRBD1 (5 bases). The ends were cut back, 8 bases at V and 0 bases at J, with 13 bases in the middle. Germline CDR1 is MDHEN and CDR2 is SYDVKM. CDR3 size: 14 residues. This chain's CDR3 is CASGFDSPNYGYTF. The CDR3 bases are TGTGCCAGCGGGTTCGACAGCCCTAACTATGGCTACACCTTC.

V gene TRBV7-2 combines with J gene TRBJ2-3; 7 positions match TRBD1. Germline V gene sequence: CDR1 SGHTA, CDR2 FQGNSA. The CDR3 covers 14 residues. V was pared by 5 bases and J by 5 bases, with 7 bases of the junction left unmatched. The CDR3 sequence is CASSRTGVGDTQYF. The CDR3 nucleotides are TGTGCCAGCAGCCGTACAGGGGTAGGAGATACGCAGTATTTT.

This chain connects TRBV18 to TRBJ1-2; 7 nucleotides line up with TRBD1. This CDR3 is 16 amino acids long. Trimming removed 4 bases from V and 2 bases from J; junction bases left unmatched: 10. Germline V lookup: CDR1 KGHSH, CDR2 LQKENI. CDR3 loop: CASSRDQGQLNYGYTF. In DNA form, the CDR3 reads TGTGCCAGCTCACGGGACCAGGGACAGCTCAACTATGGCTACACCTTC.